The rows below give T cell receptor beta chains drawn from one sample of a study of cytotoxic CD8 clonotypes in ibrutinib-treated CLL. TCRdb's copy holds only in-frame clones and misses some; the assay was immunoSEQ multiplex PCR. This sample has nearly 100,000 clones, with around 73% found just once. The sample was PBMCs, taken after 12 months of ibrutinib treatment. The receptors here all came from a human donor with chronic lymphocytic leukemia. Both conserved end residues are part of each CDR3. Each record gives: V gene, D gene, clone size, J gene, CDR3 DNA, CDR3 protein. A D gene is named only where the DNA matches it firmly. Not all rows give a size; the values are once, few, many and, for expanded clones, a class.

TRBV5-1,NA,NA,TRBJ2-3,TGCGCCAGCAGCCGGTTGGGGGCTAGCACAGATACGCAGTATTTT,CASSRLGASTDTQYF
TRBV5-4,NA,NA,TRBJ2-5,TGTGCCAGCAGCGCTCCTCTAGCGCAAGAGACCCAGTACTTC,CASSAPLAQETQYF
TRBV29-1,TRBD1,NA,TRBJ1-1,TGCAGCGCGCTCCCGAACAGGGGTGGGGCTGAAGCTTTCTTT,CSALPNRGGAEAFF
TRBV6-5,TRBD1,NA,TRBJ2-7,TGTGCCAGCAGGGACAGGTTCTCCTACGAGCAGTACTTC,CASRDRFSYEQYF
TRBV5-1,NA,few,TRBJ1-1,TGCGCCAGCAGCTTGACCGGGACGGAGATTGAAGCTTTCTTT,CASSLTGTEIEAFF
TRBV7-9,NA,NA,TRBJ2-3,TGTGCCAGCAGCTCCCCCAGAGCTGCAGATACGCAGTATTTT,CASSSPRAADTQYF
TRBV28,NA,NA,TRBJ2-7,TGTGCCAGCAGTCCCTACCCCGGGAGCTACGAGCAGTACTTC,CASSPYPGSYEQYF
TRBV11-3,NA,NA,TRBJ2-5,TGTGCCAGCAGAAAACGACAAGAGACCCAGTACTTC,CASRKRQETQYF
TRBV7-2,NA,NA,TRBJ1-1,TGTGCCAGCAGCTTAGTGGGGGGGAACACTGAAGCTTTCTTT,CASSLVGGNTEAFF
TRBV4-2,NA,NA,TRBJ2-3,TGTGCCAGCAGCCAAGGCCCGAGGGATACGCAGTATTTT,CASSQGPRDTQYF
TRBV9,TRBD2,NA,TRBJ2-7,TGTGCCAGCAGCGTAGTGAGCGGGAGATATCCCGACGAGCAGTACTTC,CASSVVSGRYPDEQYF
TRBV5-4,TRBD1,NA,TRBJ1-1,TGTGCCAGCAGCTTGGACAGGGGGAACACTGAAGCTTTCTTT,CASSLDRGNTEAFF
TRBV5-4,NA,NA,TRBJ1-5,TGTGCCAGCAGCTTGGATGGCACCCATTCGCCCCAGCATTTT,CASSLDGTHSPQHF
TRBV7-2,NA,NA,TRBJ2-5,TGTGCCAGCAGCTTTCCTTGGACAAACCAAGAGACCCAGTACTTC,CASSFPWTNQETQYF
TRBV30,NA,NA,TRBJ2-1,TGTGCCTGGGCGGCAAATTACAATGAGCAGTTCTTC,CAWAANYNEQFF
TRBV11-3,TRBD1,once,TRBJ2-2,TGTGCCAGCAGCTTAGGGACAGGGCGTTTGAACACCGGGGAGCTGTTTTTT,CASSLGTGRLNTGELFF
TRBV6-5,NA,NA,TRBJ1-6,TGTGCCAGCAGTTACGGGGTAGGCTCTAATTCACCCCTCCACTTT,CASSYGVGSNSPLHF
TRBV6-6,NA,few,TRBJ1-5,TGTGCCAGCACCCGAGGTGGGGGGGGAGGTCAGCCCCAGCATTTT,CASTRGGGGGQPQHF
TRBV19,NA,NA,TRBJ1-2,TGTGCCAGTAGTACCGATCCCCCAAGTGGCTACACCTTC,CASSTDPPSGYTF
TRBV5-1,TRBD2,NA,TRBJ2-5,TGCGCCAGCAGCTTGCTAGCGGATCAAGAGACCCAGTACTTC,CASSLLADQETQYF
TRBV6-6,NA,NA,TRBJ1-1,TGTGCCAGCAGTTACTTGTCGCAGGGTAGCACTGAAGCTTTCTTT,CASSYLSQGSTEAFF
TRBV27,TRBD1,NA,TRBJ2-3,TGTGCCAGCAGGGACAGGCTCACAGATACGCAGTATTTT,CASRDRLTDTQYF
TRBV4-1,NA,NA,TRBJ1-3,TGCGCCAGCAGCCAAGATGAAGGGTACTCTGGAAACACCATATATTTT,CASSQDEGYSGNTIYF
TRBV9,NA,once,TRBJ1-4,TGTGCCAGCAGCGTATCTCCGGGGAGGGATGAAAAACTGTTTTTT,CASSVSPGRDEKLFF
TRBV4-2,NA,NA,TRBJ2-1,TGTGCCAGCACCAGTCCCTATCGGGACAATGAGCAGTTCTTC,CASTSPYRDNEQFF
TRBV10-1,TRBD1,few,TRBJ1-1,TGCGCCAGCAGTCCGACAGGGACCGCTGAAGCTTTCTTT,CASSPTGTAEAFF
TRBV27,NA,few,TRBJ1-6,TGTGCCAGCCGGGAGTATGTTAATTCACCCCTCCACTTT,CASREYVNSPLHF
TRBV19,NA,NA,TRBJ1-4,TGTGCCAGTAGATCGGGGAATGAAAAACTGTTTTTT,CASRSGNEKLFF
TRBV6-5,NA,NA,TRBJ2-7,TGTGCCAGCAGTTCAGACACCAAAACCTACGAGCAGTACTTC,CASSSDTKTYEQYF
TRBV9,TRBD1,NA,TRBJ2-1,TGTGCCAGCAGCGTTCCGACAGGGAGAAATGAGCAGTTCTTC,CASSVPTGRNEQFF
TRBV25-1,TRBD1,NA,TRBJ2-3,TGTGCCAGCACCAGGGGGCGAGATACGCAGTATTTT,CASTRGRDTQYF
TRBV4-1,NA,few,TRBJ2-1,TGCGCCAGCAGCCAATTAGGCGGGTCGAGCTCCTACAATGAGCAGTTCTTC,CASSQLGGSSSYNEQFF
TRBV19,NA,NA,TRBJ2-2,TGTGCCAGTAAAGCCGGGGAGCTGTTTTTT,CASKAGELFF
TRBV2,TRBD1,once,TRBJ1-2,TGTGCCAGCGGTCCTCGGACAGGGAACTATGGCTACACCTTC,CASGPRTGNYGYTF
TRBV6-4,NA,many,TRBJ2-2,TGTGCCAGCAGTTCAAGGGGGGACGCCGGGGAGCTGTTTTTT,CASSSRGDAGELFF
TRBV19,NA,NA,TRBJ1-6,TGTGCCAGTAGTGAATCGGGGCGTAATTCACCCCTCCACTTT,CASSESGRNSPLHF
TRBV4-1,TRBD1,many,TRBJ1-2,TGCGCCAGCAGCCAAGACGTGGTGAAAGGACAGGGGGCGCGCTACACCTTC,CASSQDVVKGQGARYTF
TRBV11-2,NA,NA,TRBJ1-6,TGTGCCAGCAGCTACAAACAGGCATATAATTCACCCCTCCACTTT,CASSYKQAYNSPLHF
TRBV5-1,NA,NA,TRBJ2-1,TGCGCCAGCAGCCTGCGGCCGGGGGGCGCCTACAATGAGCAGTTCTTC,CASSLRPGGAYNEQFF
TRBV19,TRBD1,few,TRBJ1-2,TGTGCCAGTAGTCCCCGGACAGGGGACTATGGCTACACCTTC,CASSPRTGDYGYTF
TRBV7-2,NA,NA,TRBJ2-7,TGTGCCAGCAGCTTATTAGGGGGCGGGGACGAGCAGTACTTC,CASSLLGGGDEQYF
TRBV5-8,TRBD1,once,TRBJ2-7,TGTGCCAGCAGCCAACAGGGGTACGAGCAGTACTTC,CASSQQGYEQYF
TRBV11-1,TRBD1,NA,TRBJ2-1,TGTGCCAGCAGCCAACAGGGGACCCAAAGATACAATGAGCAGTTCTTC,CASSQQGTQRYNEQFF
TRBV7-9,NA,NA,TRBJ1-1,TGTGCCAGCAGCCCATCGAACAGGGTATCATACGAAGCTTTCTTT,CASSPSNRVSYEAFF
TRBV27,NA,NA,TRBJ2-2,TGTGCCAGCAAGGAATACCCCGGGGAGCTGTTTTTT,CASKEYPGELFF
TRBV7-2,NA,few,TRBJ2-7,TGTGCCAGCAGCTTAGGTACAGGCCGGACCTACGAGCAGTACTTC,CASSLGTGRTYEQYF